What follows is one T cell receptor beta chain and its context. TCRdb called the RT-PCR reads again in MiXCR, with one record for every CDR3 protein. The sample lists about 960,000 distinct CDR3 sequences; approximately 18% were seen once. These data originate in a study of patients and donors after allogeneic stem cell transplantation. The V gene's germline CDR1 is KGHDR and CDR2 SFDVKD. The CDR3 has 15 residues. Trimming cost V 0 bases and J 10 bases; bases outside gene matches: 3. The TCR comes from a human donor who was either an allogeneic HSCT recipient or a stem cell or donor lymphocyte infusion donor (not recorded which). It is not recorded whose cells these are; they may come from a transplant donor. The genes are TRBV24-1 and TRBJ2-1, with 12 bases matching TRBD2. Sequenced sample: blood, either unsorted or a sorted T cell fraction (not recorded which). CDR3 protein: CATSDLRLAGGEQFF. The CDR3 DNA sequence: TGTGCCACCAGTGATTTGCGGCTAGCGGGAGGGGAGCAGTTCTTC.